The rows below give T cell receptor beta chains drawn from one sample of a study of vaccination effects on CD4 cells after COVID-19. The antigens of these receptors remain unknown. TCRdb's copy holds only in-frame clones and misses some; the assay was immunoSEQ multiplex PCR. The repertoire has tens of thousands of clones, about 71% of them found once; the top ten carry about 4%. The input for sequencing was CD4+ T cells from PBMCs cultured without peptide, taken before COVID-19 vaccination. These receptors came from a human donor who received a COVID-19 vaccine. The CDR3 runs from the conserved cysteine through the conserved F or W. Fields, in order: J gene, CDR3 length, clone size, V gene, D gene, CDR3 protein, CDR3 DNA. The D gene is left open where the match is weak. Expanded clones get a size class; other rows say once, few or many, or leave the size out.

>TRBJ1-2|14|-|TRBV7-6|TRBD1
CASSQTGGAGGYTF
TGTGCCAGCAGCCAGACAGGGGGCGCGGGGGGCTACACCTTC
>TRBJ2-7|18|few|TRBV7-8|TRBD2
CASSPVGKVLAGGYEQYF
TGTGCCAGCAGCCCGGTAGGGAAGGTACTAGCGGGGGGCTACGAGCAGTACTTC
>TRBJ1-1|11|-|TRBV20-1|-
CSASGVTEAFF
TGCAGTGCTAGCGGGGTTACTGAAGCTTTCTTT
>TRBJ1-3|14|-|TRBV18|-
CASSPQYGGNTIYF
TGTGCCAGCTCACCACAGTACGGTGGAAACACCATATATTTT
>TRBJ1-1|13|-|TRBV30|TRBD1
CARNRQGGVEAFF
TGTGCGCGGAATAGACAGGGGGGGGTTGAAGCTTTCTTT
>TRBJ1-1|14|-|TRBV7-8|TRBD1
CASRQDRENTEAFF
TGTGCCAGCAGACAGGACAGGGAGAACACTGAAGCTTTCTTT
>TRBJ2-7|14|few|TRBV18|-
CASSLPGKPYEQYF
TGTGCCAGCTCACTCCCGGGGAAACCCTACGAGCAGTACTTC
>TRBJ2-7|12|-|TRBV29-1|-
CSVEDGSYEQYF
TGCAGCGTTGAAGATGGGTCCTACGAGCAGTACTTC
>TRBJ2-5|16|-|TRBV5-1|-
CASSRAELTAGETQYF
TGCGCCAGCAGCCGAGCAGAACTAACGGCCGGAGAGACCCAGTACTTC
>TRBJ2-5|14|-|TRBV6-5|TRBD2
CASSRTSSQETQYF
TGTGCCAGCAGTAGGACTAGCAGTCAAGAGACCCAGTACTTC
>TRBJ2-5|14|-|TRBV5-4|-
CASSPSGTPETQYF
TGTGCCAGCAGCCCCTCCGGGACTCCCGAGACCCAGTACTTC
>TRBJ2-7|13|once|TRBV6-1|-
CASSDPIRREQYF
TGTGCCAGCAGTGACCCCATCCGTCGCGAGCAGTACTTC
>TRBJ2-2|16|-|TRBV12-5|-
CASGWNLLVGAGELFF
TGTGCTAGTGGTTGGAACCTTCTGGTGGGGGCCGGGGAGCTGTTTTTT
>TRBJ1-3|15|-|TRBV19|-
CASSDIQGSGNTIYF
TGTGCCAGTAGTGACATACAGGGCTCTGGAAACACCATATATTTT
>TRBJ2-5|16|-|TRBV14|TRBD2
CASSQERWRGDETQYF
TGTGCCAGCAGCCAAGAGCGATGGCGGGGGGATGAGACCCAGTACTTC
>TRBJ1-3|14|-|TRBV27|-
CASSGNREAHTIYF
TGTGCCAGCAGTGGAAACAGGGAGGCTCACACCATATATTTT